The rows below give T cell receptor beta chains drawn from one sample of a study of shared clonotypes between healthy human individuals. TCRdb's copy holds only in-frame clones and misses some; the assay was immunoSEQ multiplex PCR. The sample holds around 700,000 clones; 74% are singletons and the top ten take around 1.6%. Sequenced input: memory CD4+ T cells sorted from blood. The receptors stem from a young woman in good health. The CDR3 runs from the conserved cysteine through the conserved F or W. The D gene is left open where the match is weak. Size tells how often a clone was seen (once, few, many) or the class of an expanded clone, and some rows leave it out.

clone_size: NA
d_call: TRBD1
v_call: TRBV4-1
j_call: TRBJ1-5
cdr3_aa: CASSQGLLQGSNQPQHF
cdr3_nt: TGCGCCAGCAGCCAGGGCCTGTTACAGGGGAGCAATCAGCCCCAGCATTTT

clone_size: NA
d_call: NA
v_call: TRBV7-9
j_call: TRBJ1-2
cdr3_aa: CASTLGIYNYGYTF
cdr3_nt: TGTGCCAGCACCTTGGGCATTTATAACTATGGCTACACCTTC

clone_size: once
d_call: NA
v_call: TRBV18
j_call: TRBJ2-3
cdr3_aa: CASSGSRSTDTQYF
cdr3_nt: TGTGCCAGCTCCGGTTCCCGTAGCACAGATACGCAGTATTTT

clone_size: NA
d_call: NA
v_call: TRBV21-1
j_call: TRBJ2-3
cdr3_aa: CASSTRSVSAGLPPTDTQYF
cdr3_nt: TGTGCCAGCAGCACCCGATCCGTTTCGGCGGGCCTACCGCCCACAGATACGCAGTATTTT

clone_size: NA
d_call: TRBD2
v_call: TRBV4-2
j_call: TRBJ2-1
cdr3_aa: CASVLGLADADEQFF
cdr3_nt: TGTGCCAGCGTATTAGGACTAGCGGACGCAGATGAGCAGTTCTTC

clone_size: NA
d_call: TRBD2
v_call: TRBV7-6
j_call: TRBJ2-2
cdr3_aa: CASSLSGSGGSGELFF
cdr3_nt: TGTGCCAGCAGCTTAAGCGGGAGTGGTGGGTCCGGGGAGCTGTTTTTT

clone_size: once
d_call: NA
v_call: TRBV18
j_call: TRBJ1-2
cdr3_aa: CASSPYTQYGYTF
cdr3_nt: TGTGCCAGCTCACCATACACGCAGTATGGCTACACCTTC

clone_size: NA
d_call: NA
v_call: TRBV11-2
j_call: TRBJ1-2
cdr3_aa: CASSSYQRLGVGYTF
cdr3_nt: TGTGCCAGCAGCTCTTACCAGAGACTGGGGGTAGGCTACACCTTC

clone_size: NA
d_call: NA
v_call: TRBV15
j_call: TRBJ2-6
cdr3_aa: CATSRGGGANVLTF
cdr3_nt: TGTGCCACCAGCAGAGGGGGAGGAGCCAACGTCCTGACTTTC

clone_size: NA
d_call: NA
v_call: TRBV2
j_call: TRBJ2-5
cdr3_aa: CASSPRETQYF
cdr3_nt: TGTGCCAGCAGTCCGCGTGAGACCCAGTACTTC

clone_size: NA
d_call: TRBD2
v_call: TRBV7-9
j_call: TRBJ2-1
cdr3_aa: CASSPGGLAYNEQFF
cdr3_nt: TGTGCCAGCAGCCCCGGGGGACTAGCTTACAATGAGCAGTTCTTC

clone_size: NA
d_call: NA
v_call: TRBV18
j_call: TRBJ2-7
cdr3_aa: CASSLGNAGTTYEQYF
cdr3_nt: TGTGCCAGCTCACTTGGAAACGCCGGGACCACCTACGAGCAGTACTTC

clone_size: NA
d_call: NA
v_call: TRBV2
j_call: TRBJ1-1
cdr3_aa: CASSDLTDTEAFF
cdr3_nt: TGTGCCAGCAGTGATCTTACGGACACTGAAGCTTTCTTT

clone_size: NA
d_call: NA
v_call: TRBV5-4
j_call: TRBJ1-2
cdr3_aa: CASSWERVNYGYTF
cdr3_nt: TGTGCCAGCAGCTGGGAGAGGGTTAACTATGGCTACACCTTC

clone_size: NA
d_call: TRBD2
v_call: TRBV13
j_call: TRBJ2-3
cdr3_aa: CASSSQRGGNTQYF
cdr3_nt: TGTGCCAGCAGCTCGCAGCGGGGGGGGAATACGCAGTATTTT

clone_size: NA
d_call: NA
v_call: TRBV28
j_call: TRBJ1-4
cdr3_aa: CASSAGQTSHEKLFF
cdr3_nt: TGTGCCAGCAGTGCCGGACAGACATCCCATGAAAAACTGTTTTTT

clone_size: NA
d_call: NA
v_call: TRBV5-4
j_call: TRBJ2-1
cdr3_aa: CASSLQSRATGNEQFF
cdr3_nt: TGTGCCAGCAGCCTCCAGAGTAGGGCGACGGGCAATGAGCAGTTCTTC

clone_size: NA
d_call: NA
v_call: TRBV7-2
j_call: TRBJ1-5
cdr3_aa: CASSLVLGLRNQPQHF
cdr3_nt: TGTGCCAGCAGCTTAGTCCTGGGTCTGAGGAATCAGCCCCAGCATTTT

clone_size: few
d_call: NA
v_call: TRBV10-3
j_call: TRBJ2-1
cdr3_aa: CAITRQLSGIGNEQFF
cdr3_nt: TGTGCCATCACACGCCAATTATCCGGGATAGGCAATGAGCAGTTCTTC

clone_size: NA
d_call: NA
v_call: TRBV5-1
j_call: TRBJ2-7
cdr3_aa: CASSKIDRSSYEQYF
cdr3_nt: TGCGCCAGCAGCAAGATCGACAGGAGCTCCTACGAGCAGTACTTC

clone_size: NA
d_call: NA
v_call: TRBV18
j_call: TRBJ1-4
cdr3_aa: CASSPTAAAMNEKLFF
cdr3_nt: TGTGCCAGCTCACCGACCGCGGCGGCGATGAATGAAAAACTGTTTTTT

clone_size: NA
d_call: NA
v_call: TRBV7-9
j_call: TRBJ1-1
cdr3_aa: CASSSTASIAEAFF
cdr3_nt: TGTGCCAGCAGCTCTACGGCCTCTATAGCTGAAGCTTTCTTT

clone_size: NA
d_call: TRBD1
v_call: TRBV10-3
j_call: TRBJ1-5
cdr3_aa: CAVERDRDNQPQHF
cdr3_nt: TGTGCCGTCGAAAGGGACAGGGATAATCAGCCCCAGCATTTT

clone_size: NA
d_call: NA
v_call: TRBV11-2
j_call: TRBJ2-2
cdr3_aa: CASRRPGSYGGELFF
cdr3_nt: TGTGCCAGCAGGCGTCCCGGGAGTTACGGCGGGGAGCTGTTTTTT

clone_size: NA
d_call: NA
v_call: TRBV27
j_call: TRBJ1-5
cdr3_aa: CASRTGTNDQPQHF
cdr3_nt: TGTGCCAGCAGAACCGGGACGAACGATCAGCCCCAGCATTTT

clone_size: NA
d_call: TRBD1
v_call: TRBV27
j_call: TRBJ2-7
cdr3_aa: CASRTGGAYRYEQYF
cdr3_nt: TGTGCCAGCAGAACAGGGGGCGCGTACAGATACGAGCAGTACTTC

clone_size: NA
d_call: NA
v_call: TRBV27
j_call: TRBJ2-5
cdr3_aa: CASSFRGETQYF
cdr3_nt: TGTGCCAGCAGTTTTAGGGGTGAGACCCAGTACTTC

clone_size: once
d_call: NA
v_call: TRBV18
j_call: TRBJ2-7
cdr3_aa: CASSHGPHEQYF
cdr3_nt: TGTGCCAGCTCCCATGGACCGCACGAGCAGTACTTC

clone_size: few
d_call: NA
v_call: TRBV29-1
j_call: TRBJ2-1
cdr3_aa: CSVEDSRGNEQFF
cdr3_nt: TGCAGCGTTGAAGATAGCAGGGGAAATGAGCAGTTCTTC

clone_size: NA
d_call: NA
v_call: TRBV11-2
j_call: TRBJ2-4
cdr3_aa: CASSLVVAALAKNIQYF
cdr3_nt: TGTGCCAGCAGCTTAGTGGTGGCAGCCCTAGCCAAAAACATTCAGTACTTC

clone_size: NA
d_call: NA
v_call: TRBV7-3
j_call: TRBJ2-7
cdr3_aa: CARIGYGDGGAYEQYF
cdr3_nt: TGTGCCAGGATTGGATATGGGGACGGAGGTGCCTACGAGCAGTACTTC

clone_size: NA
d_call: TRBD1
v_call: TRBV5-1
j_call: TRBJ2-3
cdr3_aa: CASSQGDREDTQYF
cdr3_nt: TGCGCCAGCAGCCAAGGGGACAGAGAAGATACGCAGTATTTT

clone_size: NA
d_call: NA
v_call: TRBV5-1
j_call: TRBJ2-5
cdr3_aa: CASSLGTLRETQYF
cdr3_nt: TGCGCCAGCAGCTTAGGGACCCTGCGAGAGACCCAGTACTTC

clone_size: few
d_call: NA
v_call: TRBV6-6
j_call: TRBJ2-7
cdr3_aa: CASSEWDEQYF
cdr3_nt: TGTGCCAGCAGTGAATGGGACGAGCAGTACTTC

clone_size: NA
d_call: NA
v_call: TRBV6-5
j_call: TRBJ2-7
cdr3_aa: CASSYSLETREQYF
cdr3_nt: TGTGCCAGCAGTTACTCGTTGGAGACTAGAGAGCAGTACTTC

clone_size: NA
d_call: TRBD2
v_call: TRBV7-3
j_call: TRBJ2-2
cdr3_aa: CASSPKLAGDTGELFF
cdr3_nt: TGTGCCAGCAGCCCCAAACTAGCGGGTGATACCGGGGAGCTGTTTTTT